The sample holds many counts of the clone carrying this T cell receptor (beta chain). Its antigen remains unidentified. As for time point: newly diagnosed GD, antithyroid drugs for less than 3 months. RNA isolated from PBMCs was used to make the TCR library. Under American Thyroid Association guidelines, Graves' disease was diagnosed. These data come from a study of regulatory T cells in long-lasting Graves disease. The study, taken as a whole, reports: Shared public clonotypes totalled 2,741 in persistent patients, compared with about 970 in new patients.

The CDR3 covers 15 residues. The ends lost 8 bases at V and 6 bases at J; junction bases unmatched: 15. CDR1 is SGHVS, CDR2 FNYEAQ, per germline. Library construction for TCR beta used iRepertoire HTBI primers and Arm-PCR of CDR3 regions. TCRdb reanalysed the multiplex PCR reads using MiXCR and keeps one entry per CDR3 protein. The sample shows about 440,000 distinct CDR3 sequences, 16% of them seen only once. These data were likewise used in another study, on T cells in Graves' hyperthyroidism and ophthalmopathy.

This clonotype was obtained from a woman aged 25 to 39 with Graves disease. The sample here was peripheral blood mononuclear cells (PBMCs), taken at new diagnosis, from a patient treated with antithyroid drugs. The chain employs TRBV7-6 and TRBJ1-1; TRBD1 matches at 7 bases. CDR3 region: CASVRQGPLNAEAFF. Here the CDR3 DNA reads TGTGCCAGCGTCCGACAGGGCCCCCTTAACGCTGAAGCTTTCTTT. The full variable domain, completed using reference TRBV7-6 and TRBJ1-1, is GAGVSQSPRYKVTKRGQDVALRCDPISGHVSLYWYRQALGQGPEFLTYFNYEAQQDKSGLPNDRFSAERPEGSISTLTIQRTEQRDSAMYRCASVRQGPLNAEAFFGQGTRLTVV.